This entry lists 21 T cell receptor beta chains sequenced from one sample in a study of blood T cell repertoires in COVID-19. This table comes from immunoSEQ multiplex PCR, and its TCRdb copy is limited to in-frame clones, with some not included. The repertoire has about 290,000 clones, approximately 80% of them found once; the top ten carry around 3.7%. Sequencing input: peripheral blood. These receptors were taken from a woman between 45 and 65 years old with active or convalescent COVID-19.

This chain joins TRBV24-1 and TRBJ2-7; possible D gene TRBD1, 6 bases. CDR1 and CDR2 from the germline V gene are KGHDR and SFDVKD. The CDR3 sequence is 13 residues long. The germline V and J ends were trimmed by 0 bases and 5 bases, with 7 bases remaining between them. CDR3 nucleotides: TGTGCCACCAGTGATTTGCGACAGGACGAGCAGTACTTC. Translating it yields CATSDLRQDEQYF.

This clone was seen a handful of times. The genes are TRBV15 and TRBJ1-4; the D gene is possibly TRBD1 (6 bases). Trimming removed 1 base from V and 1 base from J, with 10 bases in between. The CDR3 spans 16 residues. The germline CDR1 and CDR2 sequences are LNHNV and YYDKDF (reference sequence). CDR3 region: CATSRGPQGTNEKLFF. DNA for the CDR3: TGTGCCACCAGCAGAGGCCCACAGGGAACTAATGAAAAACTGTTTTTT.

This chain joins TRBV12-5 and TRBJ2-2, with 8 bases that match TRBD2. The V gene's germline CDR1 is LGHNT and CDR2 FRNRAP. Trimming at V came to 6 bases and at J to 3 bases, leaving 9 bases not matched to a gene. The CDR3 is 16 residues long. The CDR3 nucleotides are TGTGCTAGTGGGGCCACTAGCGGAGTTCACACCGGGGAGCTGTTTTTT. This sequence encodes CASGATSGVHTGELFF.

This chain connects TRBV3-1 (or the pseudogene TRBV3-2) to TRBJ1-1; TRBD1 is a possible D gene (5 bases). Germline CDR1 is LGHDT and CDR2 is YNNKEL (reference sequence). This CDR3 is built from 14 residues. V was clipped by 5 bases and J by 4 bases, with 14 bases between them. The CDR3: CASSSSSGGTEAFF. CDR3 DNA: TGTGCCAGCAGCTCCTCTTCCGGGGGCACTGAAGCTTTCTTT.

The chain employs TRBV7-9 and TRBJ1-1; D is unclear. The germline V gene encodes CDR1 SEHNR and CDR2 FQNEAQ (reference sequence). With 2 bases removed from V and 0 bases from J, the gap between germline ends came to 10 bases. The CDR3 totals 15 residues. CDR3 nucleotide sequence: TGTGCCAGCAGCTTAATGAGCCCTATGAACACTGAAGCTTTCTTT. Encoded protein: CASSLMSPMNTEAFF.

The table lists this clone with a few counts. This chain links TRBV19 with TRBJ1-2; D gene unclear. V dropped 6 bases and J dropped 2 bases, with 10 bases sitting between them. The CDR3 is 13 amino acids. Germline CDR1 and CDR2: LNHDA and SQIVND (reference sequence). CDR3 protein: CASRGEGNYGYTF. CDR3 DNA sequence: TGTGCCAGTAGGGGAGAGGGAAACTATGGCTACACCTTC.

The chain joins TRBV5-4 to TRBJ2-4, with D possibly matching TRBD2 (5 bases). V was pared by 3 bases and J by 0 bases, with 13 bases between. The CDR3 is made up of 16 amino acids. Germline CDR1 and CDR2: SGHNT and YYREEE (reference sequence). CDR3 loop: CASSSPGSQAKNIQYF. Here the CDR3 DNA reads TGTGCCAGCAGCTCCCCGGGGTCCCAAGCCAAAAACATTCAGTACTTC.

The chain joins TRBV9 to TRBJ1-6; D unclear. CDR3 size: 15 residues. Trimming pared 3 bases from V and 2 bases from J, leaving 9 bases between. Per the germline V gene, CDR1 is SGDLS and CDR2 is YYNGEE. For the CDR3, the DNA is TGTGCCAGCAGCGCGGAGGCTGCCTATAATTCACCCCTCCACTTT. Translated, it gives CASSAEAAYNSPLHF.

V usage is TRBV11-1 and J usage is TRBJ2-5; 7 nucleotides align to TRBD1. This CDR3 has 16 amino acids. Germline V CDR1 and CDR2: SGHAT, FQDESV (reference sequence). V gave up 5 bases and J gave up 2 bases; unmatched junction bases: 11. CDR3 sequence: CASSPATGNPQETQYF. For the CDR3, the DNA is TGTGCCAGCAGCCCGGCGACAGGGAACCCACAAGAGACCCAGTACTTC. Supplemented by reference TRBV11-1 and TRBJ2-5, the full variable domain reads EAEVAQSPRYKITEKSQAVAFWCDPISGHATLYWYRQILGQGPELLVQFQDESVVDDSQLPKDRFSAERLKGVDSTLKIQPAELGDSAMYLCASSPATGNPQETQYFGPGTRLLVL.

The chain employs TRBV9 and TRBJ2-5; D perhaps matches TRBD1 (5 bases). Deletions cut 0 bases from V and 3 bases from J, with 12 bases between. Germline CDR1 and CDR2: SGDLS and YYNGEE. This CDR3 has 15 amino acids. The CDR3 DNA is TGTGCCAGCAGCGTAGCCCCAGGGCCTGAAGAGACCCAGTACTTC. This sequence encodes CASSVAPGPEETQYF.

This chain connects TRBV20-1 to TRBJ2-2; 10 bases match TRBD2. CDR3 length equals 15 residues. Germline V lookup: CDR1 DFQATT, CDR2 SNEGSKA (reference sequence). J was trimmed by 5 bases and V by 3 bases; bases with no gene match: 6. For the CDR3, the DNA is TGCAGTGCTAGTACTAGCGGGACCCTGACCGGGGAGCTGTTTTTT. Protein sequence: CSASTSGTLTGELFF.

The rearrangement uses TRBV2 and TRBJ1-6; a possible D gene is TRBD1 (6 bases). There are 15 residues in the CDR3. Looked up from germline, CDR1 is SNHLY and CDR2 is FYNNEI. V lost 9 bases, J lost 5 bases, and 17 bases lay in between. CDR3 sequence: CASERGRGDNSPLHF. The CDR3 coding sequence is TGTGCCAGTGAGAGGGGCAGGGGAGATAATTCACCCCTCCACTTT.

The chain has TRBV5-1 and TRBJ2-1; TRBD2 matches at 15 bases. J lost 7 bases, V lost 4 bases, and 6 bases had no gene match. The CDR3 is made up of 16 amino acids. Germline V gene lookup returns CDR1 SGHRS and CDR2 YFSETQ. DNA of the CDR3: TGCGCCAGCAGCGGAACCGGGACTAGCGGGAGGAATGAGCAGTTCTTC. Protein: CASSGTGTSGRNEQFF.

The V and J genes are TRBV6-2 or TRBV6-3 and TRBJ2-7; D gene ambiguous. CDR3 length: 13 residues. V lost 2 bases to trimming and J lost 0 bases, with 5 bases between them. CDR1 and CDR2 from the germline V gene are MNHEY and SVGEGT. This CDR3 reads CASSYRSSYEQYF. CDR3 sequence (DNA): TGTGCCAGCAGTTACAGGAGCTCCTACGAGCAGTACTTC.

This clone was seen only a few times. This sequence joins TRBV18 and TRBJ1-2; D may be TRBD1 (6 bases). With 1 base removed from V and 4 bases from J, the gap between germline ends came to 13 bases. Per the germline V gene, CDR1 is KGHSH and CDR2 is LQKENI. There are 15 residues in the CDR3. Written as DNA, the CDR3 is TGTGCCAGCTCACCACGTCGACAGGAGTCCTATGGCTACACCTTC. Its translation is CASSPRRQESYGYTF. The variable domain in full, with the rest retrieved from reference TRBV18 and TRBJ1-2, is NAGVMQNPRHLVRRRGQEARLRCSPMKGHSHVYWYRQLPEEGLKFMVYLQKENIIDESGMPKERFSAEFPKEGPSILRIQQVVRGDSAAYFCASSPRRQESYGYTFGSGTRLTVV.

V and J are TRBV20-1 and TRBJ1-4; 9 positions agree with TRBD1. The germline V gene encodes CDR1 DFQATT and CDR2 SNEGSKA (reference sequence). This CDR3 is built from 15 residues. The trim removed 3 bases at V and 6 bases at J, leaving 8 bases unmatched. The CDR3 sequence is CSASGPTGGDEKLFF. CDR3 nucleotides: TGCAGTGCTAGTGGACCCACAGGGGGCGATGAAAAACTGTTTTTT.

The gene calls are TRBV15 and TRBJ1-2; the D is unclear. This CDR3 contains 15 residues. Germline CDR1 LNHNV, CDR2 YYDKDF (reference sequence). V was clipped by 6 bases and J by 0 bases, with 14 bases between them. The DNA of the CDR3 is TGTGCCACCAGACGGGGAGGAATTGCTAACTATGGCTACACCTTC. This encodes CATRRGGIANYGYTF. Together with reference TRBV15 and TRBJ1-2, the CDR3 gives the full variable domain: DAMVIQNPRYQVTQFGKPVTLSCSQTLNHNVMYWYQQKSSQAPKLLFHYYDKDFNNEADTPDNFQSRRPNTSFCFLDIRSPGLGDTAMYLCATRRGGIANYGYTFGSGTRLTVV.

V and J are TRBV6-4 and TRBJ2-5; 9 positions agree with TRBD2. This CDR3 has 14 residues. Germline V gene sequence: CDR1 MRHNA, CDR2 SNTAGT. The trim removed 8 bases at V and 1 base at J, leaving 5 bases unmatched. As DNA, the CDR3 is TGTGCCAGCGCGTCTAGCGGGACCCAAGAGACCCAGTACTTC. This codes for CASASSGTQETQYF.

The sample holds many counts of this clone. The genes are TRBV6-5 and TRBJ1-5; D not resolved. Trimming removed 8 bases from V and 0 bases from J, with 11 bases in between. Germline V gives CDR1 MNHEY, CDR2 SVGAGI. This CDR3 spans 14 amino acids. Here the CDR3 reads CASEQAHSNQPQHF. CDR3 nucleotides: TGTGCCAGCGAGCAGGCTCATAGCAATCAGCCCCAGCATTTT.

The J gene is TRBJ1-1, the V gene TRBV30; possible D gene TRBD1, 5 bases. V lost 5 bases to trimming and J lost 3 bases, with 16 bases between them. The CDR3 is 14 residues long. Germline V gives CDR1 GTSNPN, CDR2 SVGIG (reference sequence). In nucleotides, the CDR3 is TGTGCCTGGTTACGACAGCTATTGGACACTGAAGCTTTCTTT. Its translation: CAWLRQLLDTEAFF.

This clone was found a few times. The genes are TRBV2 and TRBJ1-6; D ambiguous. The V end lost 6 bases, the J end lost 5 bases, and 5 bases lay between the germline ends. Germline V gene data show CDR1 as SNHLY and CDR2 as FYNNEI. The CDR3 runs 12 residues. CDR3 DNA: TGTGCCAGCAGACAGAATAATTCACCCCTCCACTTT. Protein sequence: CASRQNNSPLHF.